This T cell receptor (beta chain) was observed in a study of early T cells in non-severe SARS-CoV-2 infection. Study at large: From unsorted whole blood, bulk RNA was sequenced, and the chains remained unpaired. Study results and limitations: Matches to VDJdb favored anti-spike CD8 responses and missed private and CD4 specificities.

The CDR3 contains 16 residues. Germline V lookup: CDR1 SNHLY, CDR2 FYNNEI. V lost 3 bases, J lost 0 bases, and 9 bases lay in between. On this clonotype itself: Its specificity is unknown.

Unique molecular identifiers were attached to individual cDNA molecules. Using its own MiXCR run on the 5' RACE reads, TCRdb lists one record per CDR3 protein. This sample has 80,000 to 95,000 distinct CDR3 sequences, with approximately 15% found just once. Sample: whole blood, taken at baseline. The V gene is TRBV2, the J gene TRBJ2-6, with unresolved D. The sequence was obtained from an adult who was a healthcare worker with PCR-confirmed SARS-CoV-2 infection or an uninfected control (not recorded which). This CDR3 reads CASSESGASGANVLTF. The CDR3 DNA follows: TGTGCCAGCAGTGAGTCAGGAGCCTCTGGGGCCAACGTCCTGACTTTC.